This T cell receptor (beta chain) is from a study of T cell responses to AZD1222 COVID-19 vaccine. Produced via immunoSEQ multiplex PCR; TCRdb's table is partial and in-frame only. The profile covers over 130,000 clones, with around 89% appearing a single time and 4% to 5% taken by the ten largest. Points from the study as a whole: The peak T cell response came first, and repertoires were sampled only after it. The donors showed a predominance of white British ancestry and of females, with possible underestimation of clonal diversity. Baseline seropositives among AZD1222 recipients totaled only six or seven.

About this clone itself: Its antigen is not known.

The sample here was peripheral blood, taken on day 0 of AZD1222 vaccination. This TCR came from an adult in good health.

CDR3 nucleotide sequence: TGCGCCAGCAGGATGGACAGTAACTATAATTCACCCCTCCACTTT. Its protein product is CASRMDSNYNSPLHF. The chain links TRBV5-1 to TRBJ1-6, with a tentative D call TRBD1 (6 bases). CDR1 and CDR2 (germline): SGHRS, YFSETQ. The CDR3 length is 15 residues. The germline V and J ends were trimmed by 5 bases and 3 bases, with 12 bases remaining between them. The complete variable domain, with remaining parts taken from reference TRBV5-1 and TRBJ1-6, reads KAGVTQTPRYLIKTRGQQVTLSCSPISGHRSVSWYQQTPGQGLQFLFEYFSETQRNKGNFPGRFSGRQFSNSRSEMNVSTLELGDSALYLCASRMDSNYNSPLHFGNGTRLTVT.